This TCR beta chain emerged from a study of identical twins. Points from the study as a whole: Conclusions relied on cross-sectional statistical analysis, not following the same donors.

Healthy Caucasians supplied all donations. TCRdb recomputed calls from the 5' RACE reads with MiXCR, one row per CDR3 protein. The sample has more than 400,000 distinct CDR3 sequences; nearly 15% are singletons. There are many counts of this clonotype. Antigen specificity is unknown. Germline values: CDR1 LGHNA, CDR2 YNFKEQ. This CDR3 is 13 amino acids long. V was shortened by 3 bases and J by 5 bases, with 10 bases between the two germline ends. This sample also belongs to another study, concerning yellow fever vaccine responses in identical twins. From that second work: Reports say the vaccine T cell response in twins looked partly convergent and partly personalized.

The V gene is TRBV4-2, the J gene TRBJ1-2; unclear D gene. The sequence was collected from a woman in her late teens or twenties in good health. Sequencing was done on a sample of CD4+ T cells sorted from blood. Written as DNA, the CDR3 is TGTGCCAGCAGCCAGGATTTGGGGTATGGCTACACCTTC. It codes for CASSQDLGYGYTF.